A single sample gave rise to the 24 T cell receptor beta chains below, sequenced in a study of T cell repertoires in cytomegalovirus infection. Their antigens are not known. TCRdb recomputed calls from the reads with MiXCR, one row per CDR3 protein. The table lists roughly 80,000 distinct CDR3 sequences, more than 20% of them singletons. The specimen was CD8+ T cells from cultured PBMCs, collected from culture after CMV antigen stimulation. The receptor set was obtained from a human donor in good health (CMV status not recorded). Some clones in this sample may be carry-over from other donors' samples.

This clonotype was detected a few times. The gene calls are TRBV5-1 and TRBJ1-1; no clear D. The CDR3 has 13 residues. Germline lookup yields CDR1 SGHRS and CDR2 YFSETQ. Trimming cost V 0 bases and J 7 bases, with 10 bases left between them. The CDR3: CASSLANNLEAFF. CDR3 nucleotide sequence: TGCGCCAGCAGCTTGGCTAATAACCTTGAAGCTTTCTTT.

This clonotype was counted between two and nine times. V is TRBV7-9 and J is TRBJ1-4, with 7 positions matching TRBD1. The CDR3 totals 15 residues. Per germline, CDR1 SEHNR and CDR2 FQNEAQ (reference sequence). The V gene end was trimmed by 4 bases and the J gene end by 5 bases; junction bases not matched to a gene: 7. The DNA of the CDR3 is TGTGCCAGCAGCTCCGACAGGGATCGCAATGAAAAACTGTTTTTT. Its translation is CASSSDRDRNEKLFF.

This clonotype has ten or more counts. The chain employs TRBV4-3 and TRBJ2-5; D might be TRBD2 (7 bases). CDR3 size: 15 residues. Germline loops: CDR1 LGHNA, CDR2 YSLEER. The ends were cut back, 0 bases at V and 5 bases at J, with 13 bases in the middle. CDR3 residues: CASSQEAGEGETQYF. The CDR3 nucleotides read TGCGCCAGCAGCCAAGAAGCAGGGGAGGGGGAGACCCAGTACTTC.

This clonotype occurred many times. This chain joins TRBV12-3 or TRBV12-4 and TRBJ2-4; D might be TRBD2 (5 bases). V was pared by 7 bases and J by 0 bases, with 16 bases between. The CDR3 runs to 16 residues. The CDR3 DNA reads as TGTGCCAGCACCGAAACTAGTGGTCGAGCCAAAAACATTCAGTACTTC. Protein: CASTETSGRAKNIQYF.

This clonotype has ten or more counts. The chain links TRBV7-9 to TRBJ2-7, with TRBD1 matching 10 bases. Germline CDR1 reads SEHNR; CDR2 reads FQNEAQ (reference sequence). The CDR3 totals 16 residues. V shed 6 bases, J shed 6 bases, and the junction held 14 bases outside the gene matches. In nucleotides, the CDR3 is TGTGCCAGCAGTACCCGGGAGACAGGGGGCTTCGGCGAGCAGTACTTC. It translates to CASSTRETGGFGEQYF.

This clonotype showed up many times. The genes are TRBV7-2 and TRBJ2-5; possibly TRBD1 or TRBD2 for D (5 bases each). Germline V gives CDR1 SGHTA, CDR2 FQGNSA. The length of the CDR3 is 14 residues. Trimming left V 0 bases short and J 2 bases short, with 7 bases between. The CDR3 here is CASSLAGRQETQYF. The CDR3 nucleotides read TGTGCCAGCAGCTTAGCGGGACGTCAAGAGACCCAGTACTTC.

In its sample, this clonotype was seen a few times. The chain links TRBV28 to TRBJ1-1; the D is unclear. The CDR3 runs 14 residues. Germline CDR1 MDHEN, CDR2 SYDVKM. Trimming cost V 3 bases and J 1 base, with 9 bases left between them. The CDR3 sequence is CASSFRTANTEAFF. For the CDR3, the DNA is TGTGCCAGCAGTTTTAGGACGGCGAACACTGAAGCTTTCTTT.

The V call is TRBV6-2 or TRBV6-3, the J call TRBJ2-2, with 7 bases matching TRBD1. The length of the CDR3 is 15 residues. Germline CDR1 is MNHEY and CDR2 is SVGEGT. Trimming at V came to 5 bases and at J to 6 bases, leaving 9 bases not matched to a gene. CDR3 DNA: TGTGCCAGCAGTACAGACAGGGCGTCGCCCGGGGAGCTGTTTTTT. Protein: CASSTDRASPGELFF.

In this sample, this clonotype turned up many times. V is TRBV7-6 and J is TRBJ2-1, with 14 nucleotides matching TRBD2. With 2 bases clipped from V and 0 bases from J, the junction kept 6 bases outside the gene matches. The germline gives CDR1 SGHVS, CDR2 FNYEAQ. The CDR3 length is 19 residues. CDR3 sequence: CASSLPTSGGGASYNEQFF. The CDR3 bases are TGTGCCAGCAGCTTACCGACTAGCGGGGGGGGAGCCTCCTACAATGAGCAGTTCTTC.

In its sample, this clonotype was seen a few times. The J gene is TRBJ1-5, the V gene TRBV20-1; maybe TRBD1 (5 bases). V was pared by 8 bases and J by 5 bases, with 13 bases between. The CDR3 extends over 12 amino acids. The germline gives CDR1 DFQATT, CDR2 SNEGSKA (reference sequence). The CDR3 DNA is TGCAGTTCAAAGAAGGGGTATCAGCCCCAGCATTTT. It codes for CSSKKGYQPQHF.

There are a few counts of this clonotype. The chain recombines TRBV29-1 with TRBJ2-2, with D maybe TRBD1 (6 bases). CDR3 length: 12 residues. CDR1 SQVTM and CDR2 ANQGSEA come from the germline V gene. V was clipped by 6 bases and J by 8 bases, with 13 bases between them. In DNA form, the CDR3 reads TGCAGCGTCGGGGACACGGGAGGGGAGCTGTTTTTT. Its protein product is CSVGDTGGELFF.

The rearrangement links TRBV4-2 to TRBJ2-1, with 10 bases matching TRBD2. The CDR3 contains 17 residues. V was clipped by 3 bases and J by 3 bases; unmatched bases: 8. Per the germline V gene, CDR1 is LGHNA and CDR2 is YNFKEQ. CDR3 sequence (DNA): TGTGCCAGCAGCCAGGTTGAGCGGGGGGGACTCTACAATGAGCAGTTCTTC. Translating gives CASSQVERGGLYNEQFF.

This clonotype has just a few counts. V and J are TRBV27 and TRBJ1-5; D ambiguous. The germline CDR1 and CDR2 sequences are MNHEY and SMNVEV (reference sequence). This CDR3 is 14 amino acids long. Trimming took 2 bases from V and 0 from J, leaving 5 bases between them. The CDR3 loop is CASSLGFSNQPQHF. As DNA, the CDR3 is TGTGCCAGCAGTTTAGGCTTTAGCAATCAGCCCCAGCATTTT.

This clonotype occurred many times. V and J are TRBV7-2 and TRBJ2-5; the D gene is possibly TRBD2 (6 bases). V lost 5 bases, J lost 3 bases, and 13 bases lay in between. The V gene's germline CDR1 is SGHTA and CDR2 FQGNSA. The CDR3 consists of 14 residues. DNA for the CDR3: TGTGCCAGCAGCCCCCGGGTAGCGGAAGAGACCCAGTACTTC. Its translation is CASSPRVAEETQYF.

This clonotype came up a few times. The V gene is TRBV6-6, the J gene TRBJ1-3, with a weak D call TRBD1 (6 bases). The germline gives CDR1 MNHNY, CDR2 SVGAGI (reference sequence). Trimming stripped 4 bases from V and 0 bases from J, with 19 bases between. This CDR3 is 18 amino acids long. The CDR3 bases are TGTGCCAGCAGTTCCTATCCCCCAGGGGACTTCTCTGGAAACACCATATATTTT. This gives the protein CASSSYPPGDFSGNTIYF.

V is TRBV5-4 and J is TRBJ2-1; TRBD2 matches at 12 bases. CDR1 and CDR2 (germline): SGHNT, YYREEE (reference sequence). Trimming took 2 bases from V and 7 from J; bases not matched to a gene: 4. The CDR3 is 15 amino acids. CDR3: CASSFPSGGENEQFF. The CDR3 nucleotides are TGTGCCAGCAGCTTCCCTAGCGGGGGGGAAAATGAGCAGTTCTTC. The full variable domain, in which reference TRBV5-4 and TRBJ2-1 provide the parts outside the CDR3, is ETGVTQSPTHLIKTRGQQVTLRCSSQSGHNTVSWYQQALGQGPQFIFQYYREEENGRGNFPPRFSGLQFPNYSSELNVNALELDDSALYLCASSFPSGGENEQFFGPGTRLTVL.

This clonotype was found a few times. The chain couples TRBV7-9 to TRBJ2-5, with 9 nucleotides matching TRBD2. The CDR3 consists of 14 residues. Trimming took 4 bases from V and 5 from J; bases not matched to a gene: 5. Looked up from germline, CDR1 is SEHNR and CDR2 is FQNEAQ (reference sequence). The CDR3 nucleotides are TGTGCCAGCAGCTCTAGCGGGGCTACGGAGACCCAGTACTTC. The encoded protein is CASSSSGATETQYF. Complete variable domain (other parts from reference TRBV7-9 and TRBJ2-5): DTGVSQNPRHKITKRGQNVTFRCDPISEHNRLYWYRQTLGQGPEFLTYFQNEAQLEKSRLLSDRFSAERPKGSFSTLEIQRTEQGDSAMYLCASSSSGATETQYFGPGTRLLVL.

The sample holds many counts of this clonotype. The gene calls are TRBV7-6 and TRBJ1-2; D is uncertain. The V gene's germline CDR1 is SGHVS and CDR2 FNYEAQ. Trimming took off 6 bases at V and 7 bases at J, with 18 bases between the two ends. The CDR3 covers 14 residues. CDR3: CASRDRGGKFGYTF. The CDR3, as DNA: TGTGCCAGCAGGGACCGTGGCGGGAAGTTTGGCTACACCTTC.

The chain has TRBV2 and TRBJ2-1; possible D gene TRBD1, 6 bases. Germline CDR1 SNHLY, CDR2 FYNNEI. V was cut by 2 bases and J by 5 bases, with 13 bases left in between. The CDR3 has 15 residues. Here the CDR3 DNA reads TGTGCCAGCAGTGAATATCCGGCAGGGGACAATGAGCAGTTCTTC. As protein: CASSEYPAGDNEQFF.

Comments on this clonotype: A much larger clonotype is one base distant, so this may be a read error. The rearrangement joins TRBV6-8 to TRBJ2-1; possible D gene TRBD2, 5 bases. The CDR3 spans 15 residues. Per germline, CDR1 MNHGY and CDR2 SAAAGT. Here the CDR3 DNA reads TGTGCCAGCAGTTCCAGCGGCAGCTCCTACAATGAGCAGCTCTTC. Its protein is CASSSSGSSYNEQLF.

This clonotype was seen many times. The chain uses TRBV12-3 or TRBV12-4 and TRBJ1-4; D unclear. The CDR3 is made up of 14 amino acids. Trimming stripped 6 bases from V and 8 bases from J, with 16 bases between. The CDR3 region is CASRLLLDGEKLFF. CDR3 nucleotide sequence: TGTGCCAGCAGACTGCTACTGGATGGGGAAAAACTGTTTTTT.

The gene calls are TRBV27 and TRBJ2-7; D gene uncertain. The ends were cut back, 0 bases at V and 2 bases at J, with 5 bases in the middle. The CDR3 length is 13 residues. Germline V gene sequence: CDR1 MNHEY, CDR2 SMNVEV (reference sequence). The CDR3 DNA reads as TGTGCCAGCAGTTTATCCCACACCTACGAGCAGTACTTC. Translation: CASSLSHTYEQYF.

The chain uses TRBV7-9 and TRBJ1-5; unclear D gene. Germline values: CDR1 SEHNR, CDR2 FQNEAQ (reference sequence). The CDR3 is 13 amino acids. Trimming took off 1 base at V and 6 bases at J, with 7 bases between the two ends. The CDR3 loop is CASSLGTIQPQHF. The CDR3 bases are TGTGCCAGCAGCTTAGGGACCATTCAGCCCCAGCATTTT.

V gene TRBV27 combines with J gene TRBJ1-2; D not certain. V was clipped by 6 bases and J by 0 bases, with 14 bases between them. The CDR3 spans 15 residues. Germline V gene data show CDR1 as MNHEY and CDR2 as SMNVEV (reference sequence). In DNA, the CDR3 is TGTGCCAGCAGCCAGTCGGCTAGAACTAACTATGGCTACACCTTC. Translation gives CASSQSARTNYGYTF.